This TCR beta chain came from a study of T cell responses to AZD1222 COVID-19 vaccine. Clones were sequenced by immunoSEQ multiplex PCR, and TCRdb holds only the in-frame ones, with some missing. Of under 130,000 clones listed, around 90% are singletons. Broader study findings: Reports say nearly half of spike-specific TCRs go after unmutated variant regions.

To note about this clone: Its antigen is as yet unknown.

The CDR3 runs 14 residues. V was clipped by 3 bases and J by 7 bases, with 15 bases between them. Germline lookup yields CDR1 SNHLY and CDR2 FYNNEI. V usage is TRBV2 and J usage is TRBJ1-2, with D hard to call. The source material was peripheral blood, sampled 28 days after the second AZD1222 dose. This receptor was obtained from an adult who received the AZD1222 COVID-19 vaccine. The CDR3 coding sequence is TGTGCCAGCAGTGAGTCGACTGAAGGATTTGGCTACACCTTC. Translation: CASSESTEGFGYTF.